One and the same sample provided the 28 T cell receptor beta chains below, sequenced in a study of CD8 T cells in Susac syndrome. Reverse transcription used roughly 0.5 to 1 ug RNA and random hexamers. MiXCR, applied by TCRdb to the immunoSEQ multiplex PCR reads, yields one record per CDR3 protein. The sample carries roughly 150,000 distinct CDR3 sequences, 85% to 95% recorded once. Sequenced sample: CD4+ T cells from PBMCs. These receptors all come from a human donor with Susac syndrome.

The V and J genes are TRBV3-1 and TRBJ2-3, with TRBD1 identical over 7 bases. Germline V CDR1 and CDR2: LGHDT, YNNKEL (reference sequence). CDR3 length equals 15 residues. Trimming cost V 2 bases and J 6 bases; bases outside gene matches: 8. CDR3 sequence reads: CASSQSDRETDTQYF. DNA for the CDR3: TGTGCCAGCAGCCAATCCGACAGGGAGACTGATACGCAGTATTTT.

The rearrangement joins TRBV2 to TRBJ1-3, with D possibly being TRBD1 (6 bases). This CDR3 is built from 13 residues. From germline, CDR1 is SNHLY and CDR2 FYNNEI. V was clipped by 6 bases and J by 3 bases, with 9 bases between them. The CDR3 spells CASRDRSGNTIYF. The CDR3 nucleotides read TGTGCCAGCAGGGACAGAAGTGGAAACACCATATATTTT.

The chain has TRBV2 and TRBJ2-5, with 9 positions matching TRBD1. The CDR3 has 13 amino acids. The germline CDR1 and CDR2 sequences are SNHLY and FYNNEI. J was trimmed by 1 base and V by 7 bases; bases with no gene match: 1. The CDR3 reads CASTTGGQETQYF. CDR3 nucleotide sequence: TGTGCCAGCACGACAGGGGGCCAAGAGACCCAGTACTTC.

This clonotype was recorded only once. J is TRBJ1-4 and V is TRBV20-1, with a possible D match to TRBD1 (6 bases). The CDR3 spans 14 residues. With 0 bases removed from V and 2 bases from J, the gap between germline ends came to 7 bases. Germline CDR1 reads DFQATT; CDR2 reads SNEGSKA (reference sequence). The CDR3 loop reads CSARDQGTNEKLFF. CDR3 nucleotides: TGCAGTGCTAGAGATCAGGGGACTAATGAAAAACTGTTTTTT.

In this sample, this clonotype turned up a few times. The chain links TRBV11-1 to TRBJ1-5; a weak D match, TRBD1 (6 bases). There are 13 residues in the CDR3. Germline V gives CDR1 SGHAT, CDR2 FQDESV (reference sequence). V was trimmed by 3 bases and J by 7 bases, leaving 10 bases between them. The CDR3 region has the DNA TGTGCCAGCAGCTTCAGGGGTGGGCAGCCCCAGCATTTT. Protein sequence: CASSFRGGQPQHF.

The chain links TRBV12-3 or TRBV12-4 to TRBJ1-6, with unresolved D. There are 12 residues in the CDR3. With 6 bases removed from V and 7 bases from J, the gap between germline ends came to 7 bases. Here the CDR3 DNA reads TGTGCCAGCAGCCCACTGAATTCACCCCTCCACTTT. This codes for CASSPLNSPLHF.

The chain uses TRBV9 and TRBJ2-2; D may be TRBD1 (5 bases). V was clipped by 3 bases and J by 5 bases, with 17 bases between them. The CDR3 runs to 16 residues. Germline lookup yields CDR1 SGDLS and CDR2 YYNGEE. The CDR3 nucleotides read TGTGCCAGCAGCGCTGACAGTGTGGTGGGAACCGGGGAGCTGTTTTTT. The encoded protein is CASSADSVVGTGELFF.

The V and J genes are TRBV29-1 and TRBJ1-1; D call uncertain. Germline values: CDR1 SQVTM, CDR2 ANQGSEA. With 7 bases removed from V and 0 bases from J, the gap between germline ends came to 15 bases. The length of the CDR3 is 14 residues. The CDR3, as DNA: TGCAGCGGATATGTTCGGGCGATGAACACTGAAGCTTTCTTT. Amino acids: CSGYVRAMNTEAFF.

V gene TRBV12-3 or TRBV12-4 combines with J gene TRBJ2-7, with D unresolved. This CDR3 has 13 amino acids. Trimming cost V 5 bases and J 6 bases, with 14 bases left between them. The CDR3 DNA follows: TGTGCCAGCAGTCCCAGACAACATGGCGAGCAGTACTTC. This sequence encodes CASSPRQHGEQYF.

The rearrangement uses TRBV29-1 and TRBJ2-7; D is tentatively TRBD1 or TRBD2 (5 bases each). V was clipped by 5 bases and J by 0 bases, with 17 bases between them. This CDR3 region has 15 residues. Per germline, CDR1 SQVTM and CDR2 ANQGSEA. As DNA, the CDR3 is TGCAGCGTTCCTTCCGGGGCTCCGACCTCCTACGAGCAGTACTTC. Amino acid sequence: CSVPSGAPTSYEQYF.

The V gene is TRBV19, the J gene TRBJ1-5, with D hard to call. CDR3 length: 12 amino acids. Per germline, CDR1 LNHDA and CDR2 SQIVND (reference sequence). Trimming took off 4 bases at V and 4 bases at J, with 5 bases between the two ends. CDR3 sequence reads: CASSSGNQPQHF. Written as DNA, the CDR3 is TGTGCCAGTAGTAGTGGAAATCAGCCCCAGCATTTT.

This CDR3 reads CASSVYRGRGKLFF. Here the CDR3 DNA reads TGTGCCAGCAGCGTATACAGGGGAAGGGGAAAACTGTTTTTT. The chain employs TRBV9 and TRBJ1-4; 7 positions match TRBD1. V dropped 1 base and J dropped 10; count of bases not matched to a gene: 7. There are 14 residues in the CDR3. Germline values: CDR1 SGDLS, CDR2 YYNGEE.

The chain links TRBV9 to TRBJ2-7, with 9 bases identical to TRBD1. CDR3 length: 17 amino acids. Unmatched junction bases numbered 10, after V lost 0 bases and J lost 3 bases. Germline CDR1 reads SGDLS; CDR2 reads YYNGEE. Written as DNA, the CDR3 is TGTGCCAGCAGCGTAGGTATTGGAGGGACAGGGAACTACGAGCAGTACTTC. Its translation is CASSVGIGGTGNYEQYF.

Points on this clonotype: At one boundary the junction diverges from the germline segment, which might be a read error. This chain uses TRBV7-2 with TRBJ2-1; D gene uncertain. Germline loops: CDR1 SGHTA, CDR2 FQGNSA. The CDR3 has 13 residues. For the CDR3, the DNA is TGTGCCAGCAGCTTAGTTTCTGGTACACCCATAGGCTTC. As protein: CASSLVSGTPIGF.

The gene calls are TRBV9 and TRBJ1-1; D is undetermined. This CDR3 comprises 13 residues. Germline CDR1 reads SGDLS; CDR2 reads YYNGEE. Trimming took 5 bases from V and 5 from J, leaving 13 bases between them. This chain's CDR3 is CASSQSSRTEAFF. DNA of the CDR3: TGTGCCAGCAGTCAATCGTCAAGGACTGAAGCTTTCTTT.

The chain recombines TRBV6-5 with TRBJ1-1; D not certain. The germline gives CDR1 MNHEY, CDR2 SVGAGI. The CDR3 totals 14 residues. The V end lost 5 bases, the J end lost 2 bases, and 12 bases lay between the germline ends. CDR3 in DNA: TGTGCCAGCAGTAGGTCGACACCTAACACTGAAGCTTTCTTT. This translates into CASSRSTPNTEAFF.

The rearrangement uses TRBV4-1 and TRBJ2-2, with a weak D call TRBD1 (5 bases). Germline V lookup: CDR1 MGHRA, CDR2 YSYEKL. There are 14 residues in the CDR3. Trimming pared 5 bases from V and 5 bases from J, leaving 12 bases between. The CDR3 loop reads CASSAWQGTGELFF. In DNA, the CDR3 is TGCGCCAGCAGCGCGTGGCAGGGAACCGGGGAGCTGTTTTTT.

The V gene is TRBV20-1, the J gene TRBJ2-5; TRBD2 matches at 7 bases. The J segment lost 5 bases and the V segment lost 5 bases, leaving 11 bases of the junction unmatched. CDR1 and CDR2 from the germline V gene are DFQATT and SNEGSKA (reference sequence). This CDR3 contains 14 residues. CDR3 nucleotide sequence: TGCAGTGCTGTCTGGTTTGGGAGGGAGGAGACCCAGTACTTC. The encoded protein is CSAVWFGREETQYF.

The chain has TRBV12-3 or TRBV12-4 and TRBJ1-2; tentatively, D is TRBD1 (6 bases). CDR3 length: 15 amino acids. Trimming took off 5 bases at V and 1 base at J, with 14 bases between the two ends. CDR3 DNA: TGTGCCAGCAGTCCCCGGGACACCTATAACTATGGCTACACCTTC. This codes for CASSPRDTYNYGYTF.

The genes are TRBV20-1 and TRBJ1-1; D ambiguous. V dropped 1 base and J dropped 0 bases, with 12 bases sitting between them. Germline loops: CDR1 DFQATT, CDR2 SNEGSKA (reference sequence). The CDR3 loop spans 15 amino acids. The CDR3, as DNA: TGCAGTGCTAGAGCCGGGCTTAAGATGAACACTGAAGCTTTCTTT. It encodes CSARAGLKMNTEAFF.

This clonotype was recorded only once. The V gene is TRBV29-1, the J gene TRBJ1-4, with D perhaps TRBD1 (5 bases). V lost 4 bases and J lost 8, with 14 bases in between. Per germline, CDR1 SQVTM and CDR2 ANQGSEA. The CDR3 spans 13 residues. The CDR3 region has the DNA TGCAGCGTTGTCAGGGCCCCAGGGGAAAAACTGTTTTTT. As protein: CSVVRAPGEKLFF. Together with reference TRBV29-1 and TRBJ1-4, the CDR3 gives the full variable domain: SAVISQKPSRDICQRGTSLTIQCQVDSQVTMMFWYRQQPGQSLTLIATANQGSEATYESGFVIDKFPISRPNLTFSTLTVSNMSPEDSSIYLCSVVRAPGEKLFFGSGTQLSVL.

For this clonotype: Mismatch with germline at one junction end may stem from a read error. The chain recombines TRBV25-1 with TRBJ2-7; 9 positions agree with TRBD1. Germline CDR1 MGHDK, CDR2 SYGVNS. This CDR3 contains 15 residues. CDR3 sequence (DNA): TGTGCCAGCAGGGAATCCGGGACAGGGTCCTACGAGCAGTACTTC. This codes for CASRESGTGSYEQYF.

V gene TRBV6-4 combines with J gene TRBJ2-1, with TRBD2 matching 7 bases. The CDR3 is 15 amino acids. The germline V gene encodes CDR1 MRHNA and CDR2 SNTAGT. J lost 8 bases, V lost 4 bases, and 11 bases had no gene match. Here the CDR3 DNA reads TGTGCCAGCAGTGCCCTCGCTAGCGGCGGGCATGAGCAGTTCTTC. Translation gives CASSALASGGHEQFF.

The V gene is TRBV6-5, the J gene TRBJ2-1; 7 bases map to TRBD1. The CDR3 is made up of 13 amino acids. The V gene's germline CDR1 is MNHEY and CDR2 SVGAGI. The junction had 7 bases not matched to a gene; V was cut back by 9 bases and J by 5 bases. The DNA of the CDR3 is TGTGCCAGTACCGGGACAGCGAACAATGAGCAGTTCTTC. It translates to CASTGTANNEQFF.

The chain uses TRBV29-1 and TRBJ2-5; 7 bases align to TRBD1. V was clipped by 3 bases and J by 4 bases; unmatched bases: 8. This CDR3 is built from 14 residues. CDR1 and CDR2 from the germline V gene are SQVTM and ANQGSEA. DNA of the CDR3: TGCAGCGTTGACTGGACAGGAATGGTAGAGACCCAGTACTTC. The encoded protein is CSVDWTGMVETQYF. The variable domain in full, with the rest retrieved from reference TRBV29-1 and TRBJ2-5, is SAVISQKPSRDICQRGTSLTIQCQVDSQVTMMFWYRQQPGQSLTLIATANQGSEATYESGFVIDKFPISRPNLTFSTLTVSNMSPEDSSIYLCSVDWTGMVETQYFGPGTRLLVL.

This chain links TRBV29-1 with TRBJ2-7; possibly TRBD1 for D (6 bases). Germline-derived CDR1 and CDR2 are SQVTM and ANQGSEA. Trimming took off 6 bases at V and 2 bases at J, with 8 bases between the two ends. CDR3 length: 11 amino acids. The CDR3 DNA sequence: TGCAGCGTCACAGGGACCTACGAGCAGTACTTC. It is translated as CSVTGTYEQYF.

This chain uses TRBV19 with TRBJ1-2; D is possibly TRBD1 (6 bases). Germline values: CDR1 LNHDA, CDR2 SQIVND (reference sequence). V lost 7 bases and J 7 bases, leaving 16 bases between the germline ends. The CDR3 spans 13 residues. In DNA, the CDR3 is TGTGCCAGTAACGAGAAGGGGGGCACTGGCTACACCTTC. Translating gives CASNEKGGTGYTF.

The genes are TRBV3-1 and TRBJ1-4, with D hard to call. The length of the CDR3 is 13 residues. Looked up from germline, CDR1 is LGHDT and CDR2 is YNNKEL (reference sequence). V was pared by 4 bases and J by 7 bases, with 10 bases between. The DNA for the CDR3 is TGTGCCAGCAGCCTCCCATGGGGTGAAAAACTGTTTTTT. Its protein is CASSLPWGEKLFF.